A selection of T cell receptor beta chains follows, all from one sample in a study of post-analysis software for immune sequencing data. From the PCR reads, TCRdb called clonotypes with MiXCR, one entry per CDR3 protein. Of roughly 170,000 distinct CDR3 sequences in the sample, 30% were seen once. The source material was blood. The origin of the receptors is a girl aged 10-17 years with multiple sclerosis. Both conserved end residues are part of each CDR3. The order of the fields is clone size, V gene, D gene, J gene, CDR3 DNA, CDR3 protein. A D gene is named only where the DNA matches it firmly. Where a row states a size, it is once, few, many or the class of an expanded clone; other rows omit it.

>few|TRBV3-1|NA|TRBJ1-1
TGTGCCAGCAGCCCTAACAGACAAAGATTTGAAGCTTTCTTT
CASSPNRQRFEAFF
>many|TRBV7-9|TRBD1|TRBJ2-7
TGTGCCAGCAGCTTCTCCGGGACAGGGTTGTATGAGCAGTACTTC
CASSFSGTGLYEQYF
>NA|TRBV12-3/TRBV12-4|TRBD1|TRBJ1-1
TGTGCCAGCAGTTTTACTCCGGGACAGGGGGCACGAGCTTTCTTT
CASSFTPGQGARAFF
>NA|TRBV6-6|NA|TRBJ2-1
TGTGCCAGCACTGTCAGCGGCCCGCCTCATGAGCAGTTCTTC
CASTVSGPPHEQFF
>many|TRBV9|NA|TRBJ2-1
TGTGCCAGCAGCGCTATGACCTACAATGAGCAGTTCTTC
CASSAMTYNEQFF
>NA|TRBV12-3/TRBV12-4|NA|TRBJ1-1
TGTGCCAGCAGCAAGGACAGCACTGAAGCTTTCTTT
CASSKDSTEAFF
>NA|TRBV18|NA|TRBJ1-3
TGTGCCAGCTCACCTTCAGAGGGAAACACCATATATTTT
CASSPSEGNTIYF
>once|TRBV7-9|NA|TRBJ2-3
TGTGCCAGCAGCTTGGATGGACCTAGCGGCACAGATACGCAGTATTTT
CASSLDGPSGTDTQYF
>NA|TRBV6-6|NA|TRBJ2-3
TGTGCCAGTGCAGGGACCACTAGCACAGATACGCAGTATTTT
CASAGTTSTDTQYF
>few|TRBV3-1|NA|TRBJ2-3
TGTGCCAGCAGCCAAGGGCGGCGCACAGATACGCAGTATTTT
CASSQGRRTDTQYF
>many|TRBV20-1|NA|TRBJ2-3
TGCAGTGCTAGAGCCCGAACTAGTACAGATACGCAGTATTTT
CSARARTSTDTQYF
>few|TRBV9|NA|TRBJ2-5
TGTGCCAGCAGCGAGGACGGACTACAAGAGACCCAGTACTTC
CASSEDGLQETQYF
>NA|TRBV10-3|TRBD2|TRBJ2-1
TGTGCCATCAGTGAGGGTAGCGGGTACTACAATGAGCAGTTCTTC
CAISEGSGYYNEQFF